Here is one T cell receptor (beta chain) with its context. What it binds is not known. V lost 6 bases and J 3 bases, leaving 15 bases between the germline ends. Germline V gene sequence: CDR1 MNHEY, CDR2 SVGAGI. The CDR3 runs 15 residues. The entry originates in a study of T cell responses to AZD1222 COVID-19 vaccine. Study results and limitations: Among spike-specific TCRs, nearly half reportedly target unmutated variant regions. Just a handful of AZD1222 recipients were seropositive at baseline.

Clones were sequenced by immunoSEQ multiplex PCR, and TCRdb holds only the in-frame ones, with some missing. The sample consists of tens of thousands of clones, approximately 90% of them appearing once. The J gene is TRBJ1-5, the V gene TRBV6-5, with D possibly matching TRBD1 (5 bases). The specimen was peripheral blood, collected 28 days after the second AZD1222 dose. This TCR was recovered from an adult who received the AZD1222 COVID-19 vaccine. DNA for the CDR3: TGTGCCAGCAGAGGAGTCGACAGTTCCAATCAGCCCCAGCATTTT. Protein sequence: CASRGVDSSNQPQHF.